This entry describes one T cell receptor beta chain. Its antigen is unknown. The sample comes from a study of blood T cells in healthy people across ages. The people who gave samples were healthy Caucasians from Russia, aged roughly 6 to 90. Extraction of total RNA produced a minimum of 5.5 micrograms from each sample. Combining a sample-barcoded 5' primer with a J-beta primer mix, a second PCR ran for roughly 7 to 11 cycles. TCRdb called the 5' RACE reads again in MiXCR, with one record for every CDR3 protein. The repertoire includes around 500,000 distinct CDR3 sequences, around 50% of them detected once, and roughly 25% sits in the top ten. This CDR3 contains 14 residues. Per germline, CDR1 MDHEN and CDR2 SYDVKM. J lost 5 bases, V lost 4 bases, and 4 bases had no gene match. Study-wide results and limits: Expanded clonotype shifts may have been confounded, as the donors had an unknown CMV status.

The clonotype comes from a man older than 75 in good health. This chain connects TRBV28 to TRBJ1-4; 7 nucleotides align to TRBD1. The source material was blood. The CDR3 DNA follows: TGTGCCAGCAGTTCGGGACAGAAAAATGAAAAACTGTTTTTT. Its translation: CASSSGQKNEKLFF. Using reference TRBV28 and TRBJ1-4 for the parts outside the CDR3, the full variable domain is DVKVTQSSRYLVKRTGEKVFLECVQDMDHENMFWYRQDPGLGLRLIYFSYDVKMKEKGDIPEGYSVSREKKERFSLILESASTNQTSMYLCASSSGQKNEKLFFGSGTQLSVL.